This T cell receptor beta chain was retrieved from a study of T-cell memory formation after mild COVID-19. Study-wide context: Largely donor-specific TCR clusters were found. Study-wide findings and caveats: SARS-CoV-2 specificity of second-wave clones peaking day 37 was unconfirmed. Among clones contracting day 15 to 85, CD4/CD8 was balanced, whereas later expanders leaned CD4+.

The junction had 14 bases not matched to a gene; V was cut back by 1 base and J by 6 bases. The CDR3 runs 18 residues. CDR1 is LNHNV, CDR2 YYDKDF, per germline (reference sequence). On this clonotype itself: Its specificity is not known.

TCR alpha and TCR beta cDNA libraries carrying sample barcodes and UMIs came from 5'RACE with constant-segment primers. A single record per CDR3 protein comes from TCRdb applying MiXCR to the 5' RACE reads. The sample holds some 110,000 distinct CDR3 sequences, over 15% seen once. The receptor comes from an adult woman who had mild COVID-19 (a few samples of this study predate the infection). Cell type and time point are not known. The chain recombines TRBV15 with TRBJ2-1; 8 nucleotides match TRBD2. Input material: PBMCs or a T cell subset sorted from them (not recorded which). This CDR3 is CATSRGEILRSGGNEQFF. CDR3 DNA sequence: TGTGCCACCAGCAGAGGTGAGATCCTCAGGAGCGGGGGCAATGAGCAGTTCTTC.